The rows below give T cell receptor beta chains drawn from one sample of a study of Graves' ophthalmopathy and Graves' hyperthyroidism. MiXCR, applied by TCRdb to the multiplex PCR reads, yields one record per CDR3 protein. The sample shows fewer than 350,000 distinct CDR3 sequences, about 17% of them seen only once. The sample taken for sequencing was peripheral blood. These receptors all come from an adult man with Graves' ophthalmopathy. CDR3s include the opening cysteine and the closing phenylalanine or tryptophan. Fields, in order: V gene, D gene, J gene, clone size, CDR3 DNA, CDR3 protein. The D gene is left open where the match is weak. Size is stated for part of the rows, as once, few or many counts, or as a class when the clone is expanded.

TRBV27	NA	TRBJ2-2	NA	TGTGCCAGCAGTTTACGCCAGGGCCGACTGTTTTTT	CASSLRQGRLFF
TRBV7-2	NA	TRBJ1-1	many	TGTGCCAGCAGCTTAGCGGCAGGTTCCCCGAACACTGAAGCTTTCTTT	CASSLAAGSPNTEAFF
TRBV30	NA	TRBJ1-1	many	TGTGCCTGGAGTGGGGACGACACTGAAGCTTTCTTT	CAWSGDDTEAFF
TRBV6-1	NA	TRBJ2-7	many	TGTGCCAGCACCAGAGACCCAAGAGGCTACGAGCAGTACTTC	CASTRDPRGYEQYF
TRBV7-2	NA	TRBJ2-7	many	TGTGCCAGCAGCTTAAGGACCGGTGGGCCGTACTTC	CASSLRTGGPYF
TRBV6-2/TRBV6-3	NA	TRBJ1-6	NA	TGTGCCAGCAGTTACTCGAGGAGTACAAATTCACCCCTCCACTTT	CASSYSRSTNSPLHF
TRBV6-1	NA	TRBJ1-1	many	TGTGCCAGCAGTGAATTTCAGGACGCTTTCTTT	CASSEFQDAFF
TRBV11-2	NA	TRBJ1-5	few	TGTGCCAGCAGCTTAGTGGGGGGGGCTGCCAATCAGCCCCAGCATTTT	CASSLVGGAANQPQHF
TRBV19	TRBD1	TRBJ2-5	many	TGTGCCAGTAGTACCCCCCGGACAGGGACGATCCAAGAGACCCAGTACTTC	CASSTPRTGTIQETQYF
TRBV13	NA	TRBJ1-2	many	TGTGCCAGCAGCTTCCGGGGAAAAGGCTATGGCTACACCTTC	CASSFRGKGYGYTF
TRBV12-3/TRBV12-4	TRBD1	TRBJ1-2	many	TGTGCCAGCGGGGACGGACAGGGGTTTTATGGCTACACCTTC	CASGDGQGFYGYTF
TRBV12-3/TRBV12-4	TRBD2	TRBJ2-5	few	TGTGCCAGCAGTGCCCCTGCGGGGGGCGGGCAAGAGACCCAGTACTTC	CASSAPAGGGQETQYF
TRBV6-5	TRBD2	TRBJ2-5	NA	TGTGCCAGCAGTTACCCGACTAGCGGGAGTGAGACCCAGTACTTC	CASSYPTSGSETQYF
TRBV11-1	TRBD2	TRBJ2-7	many	TGTGCCAGCAGCTTAGTATCGACTAGCGGACCCTACGAGCAGTACTTC	CASSLVSTSGPYEQYF
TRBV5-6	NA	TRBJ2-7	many	TGTGCCAGCAGCTTCTCCCGGACGGTGGTTTACGAGCAGTACTTC	CASSFSRTVVYEQYF
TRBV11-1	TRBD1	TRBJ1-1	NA	TGTGCCAGCAGCCCAGAACAGGGGATAGTGAACACTGAAGCTTTCTTT	CASSPEQGIVNTEAFF
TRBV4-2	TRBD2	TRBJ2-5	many	TGTGCCAGCATCCAGGGACTAGCGGGAGCGTTTGGCGGGGAGACCCAGTACTTC	CASIQGLAGAFGGETQYF
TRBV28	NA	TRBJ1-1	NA	TGTGCCAGCAGCACCGCGGGGGGTCGAATGAACACTGAAGCTTTCTTT	CASSTAGGRMNTEAFF
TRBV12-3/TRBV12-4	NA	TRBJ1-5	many	TGTGCCAGCATGTTCCAAAATCAGCCCCAGCATTTT	CASMFQNQPQHF
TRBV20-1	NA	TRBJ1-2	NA	TGCACCTGGGTGGCGGGAAACTATGGCTACACCTTC	CTWVAGNYGYTF
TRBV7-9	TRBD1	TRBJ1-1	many	TGTGCCAGCAGCCCCCGACAGGGAAGCACTGAAGCTTTCTTT	CASSPRQGSTEAFF
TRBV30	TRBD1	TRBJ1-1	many	TGTGCCTGGACGGACAGGGAATCTGAAGCTTTCTTT	CAWTDRESEAFF
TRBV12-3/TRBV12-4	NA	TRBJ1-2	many	TGTGCCACCGCCCGCTCAGAGGGGTCATACGGCTACACCTTC	CATARSEGSYGYTF
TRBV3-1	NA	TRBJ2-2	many	TGTGCCAGCAGCCAAGGTCCGGTAGGGGTCGGGACCGGGGAGCTGTTTTTT	CASSQGPVGVGTGELFF
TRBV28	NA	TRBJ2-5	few	TGTGCCAGCAGATCTGACCGGAGGGTGACCCAGTACTTC	CASRSDRRVTQYF
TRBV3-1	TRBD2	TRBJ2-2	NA	TGTGCCAGCAGCCATCGCCCTTCAGCGGGAGAAAGGGCCGGGGAGCTGTTTTTT	CASSHRPSAGERAGELFF
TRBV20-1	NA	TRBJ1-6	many	TGCAGTGCTGAACAGGTGGCAGGCAATTCACCCCTCCACTTT	CSAEQVAGNSPLHF
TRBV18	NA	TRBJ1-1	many	TGTGCCAGCTCAGATATTGAGGGCACTGAAGCTTTCTTT	CASSDIEGTEAFF
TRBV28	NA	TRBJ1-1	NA	TGTGCCACCCATAAGGACAGAAACACTGAAGCTTTCTTT	CATHKDRNTEAFF
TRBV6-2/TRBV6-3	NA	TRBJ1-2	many	TGTGCCAGCAGTTACGGGGCAGGGGCCGTACCGAACTATGGCTACACCTTC	CASSYGAGAVPNYGYTF
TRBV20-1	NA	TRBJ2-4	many	TGCAGTGCTATAGAGCCCAGGACCCCCTTGAACATTCAGTACTTC	CSAIEPRTPLNIQYF
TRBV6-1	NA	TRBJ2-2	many	TGTGCCAGCAGTGGACAGGTGGACACCGGGGAGCTGTTTTTT	CASSGQVDTGELFF
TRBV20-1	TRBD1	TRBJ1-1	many	TGCAGTGCTAGAGGGGGACAGGGGGCAGTTGAAGCTTTCTTT	CSARGGQGAVEAFF
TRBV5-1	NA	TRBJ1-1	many	TGCGCCAGCAGCTTGGGCACCTGGATGAACACTGAAGCTTTCTTT	CASSLGTWMNTEAFF
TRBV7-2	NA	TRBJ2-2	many	TGTGCCAGCAGCTTAAAGACCGTATCCACCGGGGAGCTGTTTTTT	CASSLKTVSTGELFF
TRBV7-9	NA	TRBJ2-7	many	TGTGCCAGCAGCTTAACGGCCCTAACCCCCTACGAGCAGTACTTC	CASSLTALTPYEQYF
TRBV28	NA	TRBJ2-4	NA	TGTGCCAGCAGTCCTGCGGGGTCCCAAAACATTCAGTACTTC	CASSPAGSQNIQYF
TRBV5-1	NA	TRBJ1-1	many	TGCGCCAGCAGCTTGGCCGGGGGGCATGAAGCTTTCTTT	CASSLAGGHEAFF
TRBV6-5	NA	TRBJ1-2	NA	TGTGCCAGCAGTTACCTCGGGGGGACGGATGGCTACACCTTC	CASSYLGGTDGYTF
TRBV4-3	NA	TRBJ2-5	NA	TGCGCCAGCAGCCCCTCGGGCTTGGTCGGAGAGACCCAGTACTTC	CASSPSGLVGETQYF
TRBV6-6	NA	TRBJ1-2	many	TGTGCCAGCAGTCTGACAGACTATGGCTACACCTTC	CASSLTDYGYTF
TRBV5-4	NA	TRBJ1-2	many	TGTGCCAGCAGCTTGGGGGGGACGTGGGGCTACACCTTC	CASSLGGTWGYTF
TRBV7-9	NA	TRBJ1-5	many	TGTGCCAGCGGACAGCCAAATCAGCCCCAGCATTTT	CASGQPNQPQHF
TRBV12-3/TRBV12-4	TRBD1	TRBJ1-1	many	TGTGCCAGCAGTTCATGGGACAGGGGGACGGCTTTCTTT	CASSSWDRGTAFF
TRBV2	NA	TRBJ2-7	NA	TGTGCCAGCCTGGACTTCCTCGGGGGCTATTACTACGAGCAGTACTTC	CASLDFLGGYYYEQYF
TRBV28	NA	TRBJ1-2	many	TGTGCCAGCAGTTTATGGAGCAGCGGCCAGGGCCGCGATGGCTACACCTTC	CASSLWSSGQGRDGYTF
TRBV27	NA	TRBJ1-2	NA	TGTGCCAGCAGGTCGCAGGGGCAGGGTAACTATGGCTACACCTTC	CASRSQGQGNYGYTF
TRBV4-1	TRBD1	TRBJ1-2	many	TGCGCCAGCAGCCACCCAGGGGGAAGAATTTATGGCTACACCTTC	CASSHPGGRIYGYTF
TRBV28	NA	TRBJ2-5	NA	TGTGCCAGCAGTTTCTTGGGGAGAGCAGAGACCCAGTACTTC	CASSFLGRAETQYF
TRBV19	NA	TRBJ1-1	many	TGTGCCAGTAGGGAGGACGTGTCTGAAGCTTTCTTT	CASREDVSEAFF
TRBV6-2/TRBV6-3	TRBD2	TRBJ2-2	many	TGTGCCAGCAGTTACTTCGGGACTAGCGGGGAGCTGTTTTTT	CASSYFGTSGELFF
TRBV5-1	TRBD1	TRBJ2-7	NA	TGCGCCAGCAGCTTAAGAGTGGACAGGGCCGCCGAGCAGTACTTC	CASSLRVDRAAEQYF